This T cell receptor (beta chain) was captured in a study of T cell changes during pregnancy in multiple sclerosis. The CDR3 has 15 residues. Germline values: CDR1 KGHSH, CDR2 LQKENI. Trimming cost V 3 bases and J 1 base; bases outside gene matches: 2. Sequencing was performed with immunoSEQ multiplex PCR; in TCRdb, only in-frame clones are kept and a portion is missing. Of 56,000 or so clones in the sample, approximately 92% were seen once. The sample holds a few counts of this clone. This receptor was identified in a female donor with multiple sclerosis, enrolled in a pregnancy study. Sequences were derived from CD4+ T cells from peripheral blood mononuclear cells, sampled in the third trimester of pregnancy. This chain connects TRBV18 to TRBJ1-1; 10 bases fit TRBD1. CDR3 nucleotide sequence: TGTGCCAGCTCACCGACAGGGGGCGAGAACACTGAAGCTTTCTTT. Protein product: CASSPTGGENTEAFF.